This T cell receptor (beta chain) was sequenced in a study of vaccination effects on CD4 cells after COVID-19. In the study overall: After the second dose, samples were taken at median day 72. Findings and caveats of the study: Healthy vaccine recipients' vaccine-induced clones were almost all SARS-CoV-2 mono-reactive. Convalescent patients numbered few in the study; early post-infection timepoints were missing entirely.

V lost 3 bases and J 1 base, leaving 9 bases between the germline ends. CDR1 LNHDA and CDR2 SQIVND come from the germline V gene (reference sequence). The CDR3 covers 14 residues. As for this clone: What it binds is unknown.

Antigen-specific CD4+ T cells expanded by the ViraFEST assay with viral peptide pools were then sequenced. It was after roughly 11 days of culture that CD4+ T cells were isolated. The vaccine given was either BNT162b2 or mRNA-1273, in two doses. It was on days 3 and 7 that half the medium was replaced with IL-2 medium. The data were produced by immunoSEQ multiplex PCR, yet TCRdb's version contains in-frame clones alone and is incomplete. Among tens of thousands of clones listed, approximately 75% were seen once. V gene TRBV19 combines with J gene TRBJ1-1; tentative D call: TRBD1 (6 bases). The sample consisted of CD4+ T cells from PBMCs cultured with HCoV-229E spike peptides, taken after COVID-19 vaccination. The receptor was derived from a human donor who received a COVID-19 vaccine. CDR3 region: CASSIQGRNTEAFF. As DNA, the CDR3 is TGTGCCAGTAGTATTCAGGGGAGGAACACTGAAGCTTTCTTT.